This record covers a single TCR beta chain. Its antigen is unidentified. Per germline, CDR1 SGHKS and CDR2 YYEKEE (reference sequence). The CDR3 runs to 14 residues. V shed 4 bases and J 3 bases; nucleotides not matched to a gene: 5. PCR was performed using 60 Vbeta and 13 Jbeta primers. The method was immunoSEQ multiplex PCR; TCRdb's version includes in-frame clones alone and lacks a portion of them. In all, the sample yields about 91,000 clones. The data are from a study of cytomegalovirus exposure and HLA in healthy donors. Whole-study results and caveats: The likely explanation for a cluster of highly shared sequence variants was sequencing artifact. Clonal expansion was found to be greater in HLA-associated TCR beta chains than in equally common others in a later analysis.

The rearrangement uses TRBV5-5 and TRBJ2-5, with TRBD1 matching 8 bases. This sequence was found in a young woman in good health and CMV-seronegative. Specimen: PBMCs. The DNA of the CDR3 is TGTGCCAGCAGCGAGGGACAGGCCGAAGAGACCCAGTACTTC. Its protein product is CASSEGQAEETQYF.